The TCR beta chain described here comes from a study of vaccination and CD4 T cells after COVID-19. Treatment defined: roughly 10-day PBMC culture with coronavirus spike peptide pools or control peptides (ViraFEST assay). ViraFEST stimulated the growth of antigen-specific T cells using peptide pools and subsequently profiled their TCRs by sequencing. Details on this clonotype: Its target is not known.

The Oncomine TCR Beta short-read assay generated sequence data from the DNA of cultured CD4+ T cells. TCRdb called the PCR reads again in MiXCR, with one record for every CDR3 protein. The table records 17,000 or so distinct CDR3 sequences, nearly 50% of them present only once. The CDR3 totals 15 residues. Germline V gene sequence: CDR1 SGHTS, CDR2 YDEGEE. The V end was cut by 4 bases, the J end by 6 bases, with 18 bases between. J is TRBJ2-3 and V is TRBV5-8; TRBD2 is a possible D gene (6 bases). Sequenced material: CD4+ T cells from blood, cultured in vitro, taken before SARS-CoV-2 vaccination. The sequence came from a human donor who had recovered from COVID-19. CDR3 residues: CASSRRRVVMDTQYF. DNA of the CDR3: TGTGCCAGCAGCCGAAGGAGGGTGGTAATGGATACGCAGTATTTT.